Detailed here is one TCR beta chain. The antigen remains undetermined. Whereas donors were nominally healthy upon sampling, unrecorded immune exposures were probable. Germline CDR1 is MNHEY and CDR2 is SVGAGI. The V end was cut by 2 bases, the J end by 4 bases, with 11 bases between. The CDR3 has 14 amino acids. This specimen belongs to a study of cytomegalovirus exposure and HLA in healthy donors. Findings of the study overall: Most CMV-associated TCR beta chains appeared HLA-restricted in a later analysis. Some TCR beta chains (roughly 160 of them) were listed as cytomegalovirus-associated. A later analysis linked a missense DCLRE1C variant to TCR beta V- and J-gene trimming.

PCR involved 60 Vbeta and 13 Jbeta primers. Sequencing used immunoSEQ multiplex PCR; TCRdb keeps in-frame clones, though not all of them. The sample lists about 150,000 clones; 85% were seen once. The chain has TRBV6-5 and TRBJ1-2; D unclear. The sequencing input was PBMCs. This clonotype was sampled from a boy between 2 and 15 years old in good health and CMV-seronegative. DNA for the CDR3: TGTGCCAGCAGTTACCAGAGCTCGGGCTATGGCTACACCTTC. It encodes CASSYQSSGYGYTF.